This T cell receptor beta chain was identified during a study of T-cell reconstitution after alpha-beta-depleted transplantation in children. Germline CDR1 and CDR2: MGHRA and YSYEKL. Between the trimmed V and J ends, which lost 0 bases and 4 bases, there was a span of 16 bases. The CDR3 consists of 16 residues. The library targeted TCRbeta and was prepared with unique molecular identifiers. Each CDR3 protein is one row after TCRdb ran MiXCR on the PCR reads. This sample has hundreds of thousands of distinct CDR3 sequences, with under 15% found just once. The chain has TRBV4-1 and TRBJ2-7; D might be TRBD2 (7 bases). This clonotype was obtained from a human donor who donated a stem cell graft to a child with combined immunodeficiency. The source material was PBMCs from the stem cell graft donor, sampled from the stem cell graft. The CDR3 sequence: CASSQDTGREGYEQYF. The CDR3 nucleotides read TGCGCCAGCAGCCAAGATACAGGGAGGGAGGGTTACGAGCAGTACTTC.